This T cell receptor (beta chain) is from a study of cytomegalovirus exposure and HLA in healthy donors. Study results and limitations: Roughly even sequencing depth across donors was the assumption behind the presence/absence analyses. As a later analysis revealed, most CMV-associated TCR beta chains appeared HLA-restricted. Highly shared variants forming one cluster were likely a sequencing artifact.

Comment on this clone: Its specificity is unknown.

The PCR was carried out with 60 Vbeta primers and 13 Jbeta primers. The assay was immunoSEQ multiplex PCR, and TCRdb's table has in-frame clones only and misses some. Seen in this sample are about 140,000 clones; the ten most common clones hold approximately 2.4%. CDR1 is MDHEN and CDR2 is SYDVKM in the germline V gene. V gave up 5 bases and J gave up 5 bases; unmatched junction bases: 12. There are 16 residues in the CDR3. What was sequenced was PBMCs. The sequence came from a man aged 35 to 55 in good health and CMV-seronegative. V is TRBV28 and J is TRBJ1-1; 9 bases are shared with TRBD1. The DNA of the CDR3 is TGTGCCAGCAGTCCCATGACAGGGGGTGTTAGAACTGAAGCTTTCTTT. Residues: CASSPMTGGVRTEAFF.